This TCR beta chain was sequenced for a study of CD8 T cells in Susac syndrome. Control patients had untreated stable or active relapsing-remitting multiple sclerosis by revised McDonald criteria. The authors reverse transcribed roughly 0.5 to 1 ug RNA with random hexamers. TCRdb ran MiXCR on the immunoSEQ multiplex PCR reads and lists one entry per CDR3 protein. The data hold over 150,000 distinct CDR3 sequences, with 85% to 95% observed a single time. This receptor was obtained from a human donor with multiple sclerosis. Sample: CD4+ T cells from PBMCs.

The CDR3: CAWSVRRVVGKNIQYF. The DNA for the CDR3 is TGTGCCTGGAGTGTACGCAGGGTAGTTGGCAAAAACATTCAGTACTTC. The chain has TRBV30 and TRBJ2-4, with D perhaps matching TRBD1 (5 bases). This CDR3 has 16 residues. Per germline, CDR1 GTSNPN and CDR2 SVGIG (reference sequence). Trimming took 0 bases from V and 3 from J, leaving 15 bases between them.